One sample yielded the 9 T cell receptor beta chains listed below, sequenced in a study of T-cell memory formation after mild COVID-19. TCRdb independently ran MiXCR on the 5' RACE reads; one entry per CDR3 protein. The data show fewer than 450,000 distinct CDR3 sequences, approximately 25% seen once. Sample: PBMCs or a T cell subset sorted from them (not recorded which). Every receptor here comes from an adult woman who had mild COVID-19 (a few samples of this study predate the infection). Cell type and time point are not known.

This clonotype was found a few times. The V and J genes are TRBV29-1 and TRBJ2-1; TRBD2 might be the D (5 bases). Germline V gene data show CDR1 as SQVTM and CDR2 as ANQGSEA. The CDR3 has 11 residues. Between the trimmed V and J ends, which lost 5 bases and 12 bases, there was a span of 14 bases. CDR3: CSVLHSEGQFF. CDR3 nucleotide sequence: TGCAGCGTTCTTCATAGCGAAGGGCAGTTCTTC.

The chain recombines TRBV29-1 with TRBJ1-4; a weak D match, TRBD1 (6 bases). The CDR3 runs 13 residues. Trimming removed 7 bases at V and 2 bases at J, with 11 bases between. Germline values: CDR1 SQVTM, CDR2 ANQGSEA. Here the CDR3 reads CSAGDTTNEKLFF. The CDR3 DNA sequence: TGCAGCGCCGGGGACACCACTAATGAAAAACTGTTTTTT.

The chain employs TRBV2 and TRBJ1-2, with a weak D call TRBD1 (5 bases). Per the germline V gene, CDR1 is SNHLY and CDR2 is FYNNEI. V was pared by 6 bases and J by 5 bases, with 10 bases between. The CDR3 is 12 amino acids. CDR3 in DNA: TGTGCCAGCAGGGGGACTTCGTATGGCTACACCTTC. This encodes CASRGTSYGYTF.

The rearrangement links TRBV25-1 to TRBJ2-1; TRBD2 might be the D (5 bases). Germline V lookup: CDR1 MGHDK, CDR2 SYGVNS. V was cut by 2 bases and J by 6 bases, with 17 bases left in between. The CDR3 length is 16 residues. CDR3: CASSETGRGSSNEQFF. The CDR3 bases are TGTGCCAGCAGTGAAACTGGACGGGGATCTAGCAATGAGCAGTTCTTC.

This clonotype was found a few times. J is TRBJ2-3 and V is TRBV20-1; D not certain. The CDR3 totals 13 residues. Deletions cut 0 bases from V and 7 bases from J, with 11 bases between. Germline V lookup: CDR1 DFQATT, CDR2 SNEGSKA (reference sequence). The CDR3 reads CSAREPTTNTQYF. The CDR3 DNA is TGCAGTGCTAGAGAACCCACAACGAATACGCAGTATTTT.

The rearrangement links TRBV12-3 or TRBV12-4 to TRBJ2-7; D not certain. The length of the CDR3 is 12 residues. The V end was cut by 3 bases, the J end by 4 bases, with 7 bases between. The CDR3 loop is CASSFGRYEQYF. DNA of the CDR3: TGTGCCAGCAGTTTTGGACGATACGAGCAGTACTTC.

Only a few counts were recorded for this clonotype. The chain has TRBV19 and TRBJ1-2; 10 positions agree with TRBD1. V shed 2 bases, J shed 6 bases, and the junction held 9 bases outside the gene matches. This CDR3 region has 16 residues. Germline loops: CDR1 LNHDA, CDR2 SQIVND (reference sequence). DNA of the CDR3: TGTGCCAGTAGTATACTTGGGACAGGGGCGTCTCATGGCTACACCTTC. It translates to CASSILGTGASHGYTF.

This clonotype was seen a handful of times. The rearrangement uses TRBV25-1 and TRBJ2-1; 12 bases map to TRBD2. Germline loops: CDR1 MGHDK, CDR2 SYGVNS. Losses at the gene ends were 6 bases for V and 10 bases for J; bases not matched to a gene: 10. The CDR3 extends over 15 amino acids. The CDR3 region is CASRTLAGGPGEQFF. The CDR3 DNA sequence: TGTGCCAGCAGGACTCTAGCGGGAGGGCCCGGGGAGCAGTTCTTC.

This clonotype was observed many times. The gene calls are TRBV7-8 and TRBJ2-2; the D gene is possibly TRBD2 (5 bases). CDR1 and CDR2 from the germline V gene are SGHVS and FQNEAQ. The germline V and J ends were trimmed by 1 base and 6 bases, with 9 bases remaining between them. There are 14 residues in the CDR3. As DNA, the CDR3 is TGTGCCAGCAGCTTAGATCTAGCCGCCGGGGAGCTGTTTTTT. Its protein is CASSLDLAAGELFF.